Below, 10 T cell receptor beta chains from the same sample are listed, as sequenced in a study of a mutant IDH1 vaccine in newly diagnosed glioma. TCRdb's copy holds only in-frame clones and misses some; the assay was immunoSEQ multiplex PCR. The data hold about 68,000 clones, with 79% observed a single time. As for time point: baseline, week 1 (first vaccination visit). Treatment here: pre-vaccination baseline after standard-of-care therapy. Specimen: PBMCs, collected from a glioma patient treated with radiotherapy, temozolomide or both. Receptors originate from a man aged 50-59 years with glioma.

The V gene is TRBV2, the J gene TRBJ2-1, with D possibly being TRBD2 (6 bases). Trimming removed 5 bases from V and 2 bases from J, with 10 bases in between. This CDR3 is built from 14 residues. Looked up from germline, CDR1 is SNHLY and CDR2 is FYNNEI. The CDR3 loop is CASSPSETYNEQFF. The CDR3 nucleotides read TGTGCCAGCAGTCCTAGCGAGACCTACAATGAGCAGTTCTTC.

The CDR3 is CASSTDPAAEAFF. The CDR3 nucleotides read TGTGCCAGTAGTACTGACCCAGCGGCTGAAGCTTTCTTT. The chain links TRBV19 to TRBJ1-1; the D is unclear. The CDR3 covers 13 residues. Germline V gene data show CDR1 as LNHDA and CDR2 as SQIVND (reference sequence). V dropped 4 bases and J dropped 6 bases, with 12 bases sitting between them.

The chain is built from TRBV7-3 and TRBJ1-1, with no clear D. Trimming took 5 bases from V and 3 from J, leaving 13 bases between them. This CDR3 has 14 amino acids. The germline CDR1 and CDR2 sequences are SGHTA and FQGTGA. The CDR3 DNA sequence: TGTGCCAGCAGCCCCCTATTCGGGGACACTGAAGCTTTCTTT. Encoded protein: CASSPLFGDTEAFF.

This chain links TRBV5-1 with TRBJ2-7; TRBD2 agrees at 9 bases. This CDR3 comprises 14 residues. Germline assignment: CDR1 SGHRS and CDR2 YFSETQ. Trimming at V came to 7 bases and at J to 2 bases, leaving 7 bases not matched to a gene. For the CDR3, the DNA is TGCGCCAGCCAAAGCGGGGGGTTAACCTACGAGCAGTACTTC. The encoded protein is CASQSGGLTYEQYF. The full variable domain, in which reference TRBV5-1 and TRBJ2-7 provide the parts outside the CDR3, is KAGVTQTPRYLIKTRGQQVTLSCSPISGHRSVSWYQQTPGQGLQFLFEYFSETQRNKGNFPGRFSGRQFSNSRSEMNVSTLELGDSALYLCASQSGGLTYEQYFGPGTRLTVT.

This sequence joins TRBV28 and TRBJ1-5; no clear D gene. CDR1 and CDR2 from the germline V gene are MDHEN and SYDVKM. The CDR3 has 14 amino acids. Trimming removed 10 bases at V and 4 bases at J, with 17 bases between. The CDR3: CAIRTGRGNQPQHF. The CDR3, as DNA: TGTGCCATTCGGACCGGGAGAGGGAATCAGCCCCAGCATTTT.

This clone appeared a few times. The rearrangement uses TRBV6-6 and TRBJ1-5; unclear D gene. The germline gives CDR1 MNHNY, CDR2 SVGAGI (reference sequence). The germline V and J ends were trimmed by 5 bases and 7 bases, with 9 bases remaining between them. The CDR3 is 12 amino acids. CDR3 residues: CASSSVGQPQHF. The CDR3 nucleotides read TGTGCCAGCAGTAGCGTTGGACAGCCCCAGCATTTT.

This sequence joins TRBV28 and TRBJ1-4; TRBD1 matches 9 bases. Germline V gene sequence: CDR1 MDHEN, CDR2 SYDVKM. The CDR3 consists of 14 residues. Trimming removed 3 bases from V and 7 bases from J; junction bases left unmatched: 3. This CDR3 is CASSLGDRVEKLFF. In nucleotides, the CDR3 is TGTGCCAGCAGTTTGGGGGACAGGGTTGAAAAACTGTTTTTT.

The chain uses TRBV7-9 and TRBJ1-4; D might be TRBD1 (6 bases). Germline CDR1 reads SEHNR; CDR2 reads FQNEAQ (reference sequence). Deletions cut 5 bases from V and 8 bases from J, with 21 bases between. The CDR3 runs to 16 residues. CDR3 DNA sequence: TGTGCCAGCAGCAGATCCGGGGGCCACCAAGGGGAAAAACTGTTTTTT. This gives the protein CASSRSGGHQGEKLFF.

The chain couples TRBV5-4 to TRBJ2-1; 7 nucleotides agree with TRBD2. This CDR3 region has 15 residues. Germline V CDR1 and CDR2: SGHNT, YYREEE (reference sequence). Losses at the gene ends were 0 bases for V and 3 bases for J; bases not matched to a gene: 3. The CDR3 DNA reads TGTGCCAGCAGCTTGGAAAGCGGGATCTACAATGAGCAGTTCTTC. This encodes CASSLESGIYNEQFF.

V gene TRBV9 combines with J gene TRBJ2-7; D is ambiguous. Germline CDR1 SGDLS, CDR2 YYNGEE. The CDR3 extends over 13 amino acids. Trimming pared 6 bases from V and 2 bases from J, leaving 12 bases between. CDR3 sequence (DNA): TGTGCCAGCATCCCCCGTCGTCCCTACGAGCAGTACTTC. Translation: CASIPRRPYEQYF.